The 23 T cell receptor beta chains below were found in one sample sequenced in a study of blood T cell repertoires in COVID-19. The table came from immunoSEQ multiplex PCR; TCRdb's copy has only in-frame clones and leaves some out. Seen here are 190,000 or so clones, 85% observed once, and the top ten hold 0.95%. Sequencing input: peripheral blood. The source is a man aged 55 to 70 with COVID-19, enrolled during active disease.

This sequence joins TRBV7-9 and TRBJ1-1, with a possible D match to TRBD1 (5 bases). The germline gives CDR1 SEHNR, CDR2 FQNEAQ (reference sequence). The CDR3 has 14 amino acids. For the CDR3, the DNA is TGTGTGGGGCGGTCTGACAGCAGGAACACTGAAGCTTTCTTT. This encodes CVGRSDSRNTEAFF.

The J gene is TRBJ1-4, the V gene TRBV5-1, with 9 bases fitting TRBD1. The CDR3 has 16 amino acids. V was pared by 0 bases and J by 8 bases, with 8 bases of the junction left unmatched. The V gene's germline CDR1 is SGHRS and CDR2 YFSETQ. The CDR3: CASSLALQGASEKLFF. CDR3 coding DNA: TGCGCCAGCAGCTTGGCTCTACAGGGGGCTAGCGAAAAACTGTTTTTT.

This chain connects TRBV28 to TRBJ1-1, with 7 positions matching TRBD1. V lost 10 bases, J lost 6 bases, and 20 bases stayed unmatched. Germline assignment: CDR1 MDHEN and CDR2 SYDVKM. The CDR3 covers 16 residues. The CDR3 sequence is CAIPGVRGQGTAEAFF. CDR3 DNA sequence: TGTGCCATCCCGGGCGTCCGCGGGCAGGGGACAGCTGAAGCTTTCTTT.

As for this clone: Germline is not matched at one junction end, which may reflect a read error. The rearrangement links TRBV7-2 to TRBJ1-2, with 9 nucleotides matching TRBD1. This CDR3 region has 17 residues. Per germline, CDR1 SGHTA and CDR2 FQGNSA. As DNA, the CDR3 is TGTGCCAGCAGCTTAGCGATTCGGGGACAGGGTTGGGATGGCTGCACCTTC. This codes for CASSLAIRGQGWDGCTF. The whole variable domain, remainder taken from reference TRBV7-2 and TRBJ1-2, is GAGVSQSPSNKVTEKGKDVELRCDPISGHTALYWYRQSLGQGLEFLIYFQGNSAPDKSGLPSDRFSAERTGGSVSTLTIQRTQQEDSAVYLCASSLAIRGQGWDGCTFGSGTRLTVV.

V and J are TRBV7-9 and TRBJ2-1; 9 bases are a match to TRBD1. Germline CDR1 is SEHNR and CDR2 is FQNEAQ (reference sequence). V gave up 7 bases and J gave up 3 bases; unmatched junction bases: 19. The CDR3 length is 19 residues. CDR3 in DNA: TGTGCCAGCAAGCGTAGGACAGGGGAAAGTCCGCGGGGCTACAATGAGCAGTTCTTC. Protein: CASKRRTGESPRGYNEQFF.

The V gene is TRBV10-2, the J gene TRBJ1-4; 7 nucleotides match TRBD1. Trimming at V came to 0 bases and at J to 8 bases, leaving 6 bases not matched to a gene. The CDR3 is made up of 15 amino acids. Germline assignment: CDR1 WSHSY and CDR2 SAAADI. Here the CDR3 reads CASSESNRGGEKLFF. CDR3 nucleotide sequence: TGCGCCAGCAGTGAGTCTAACAGGGGAGGCGAAAAACTGTTTTTT.

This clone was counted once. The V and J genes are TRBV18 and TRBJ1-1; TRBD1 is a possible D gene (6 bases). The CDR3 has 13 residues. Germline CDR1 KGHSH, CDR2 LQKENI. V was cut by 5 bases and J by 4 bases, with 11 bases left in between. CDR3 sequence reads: CASSAGVRTEAFF. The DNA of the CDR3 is TGTGCCAGCTCAGCAGGGGTACGCACTGAAGCTTTCTTT.

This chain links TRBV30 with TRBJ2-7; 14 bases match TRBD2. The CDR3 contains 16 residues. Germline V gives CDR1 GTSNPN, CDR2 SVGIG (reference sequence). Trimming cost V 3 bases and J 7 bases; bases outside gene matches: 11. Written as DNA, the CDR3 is TGTGCCTGGAGGGAAAGGGGACTAGCGGGAGTGGGAGAGCAGTACTTC. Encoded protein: CAWRERGLAGVGEQYF. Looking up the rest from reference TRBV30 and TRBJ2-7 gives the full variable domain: SQTIHQWPATLVQPVGSPLSLECTVEGTSNPNLYWYRQAAGRGLQLLFYSVGIGQISSEVPQNLSASRPQDRQFILSSKKLLLSDSGFYLCAWRERGLAGVGEQYFGPGTRLTVT.

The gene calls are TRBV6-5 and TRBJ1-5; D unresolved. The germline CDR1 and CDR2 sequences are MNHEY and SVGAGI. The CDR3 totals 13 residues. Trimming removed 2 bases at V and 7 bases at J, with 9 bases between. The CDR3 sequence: CASSYLRGQPQHF. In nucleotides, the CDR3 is TGTGCCAGCAGTTACCTGAGAGGGCAGCCCCAGCATTTT.

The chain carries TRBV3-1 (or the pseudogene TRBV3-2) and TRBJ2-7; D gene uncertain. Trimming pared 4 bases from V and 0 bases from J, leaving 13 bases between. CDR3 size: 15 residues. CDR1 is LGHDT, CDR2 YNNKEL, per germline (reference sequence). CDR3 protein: CASSLNRASSYEQYF. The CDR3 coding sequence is TGTGCCAGCAGCCTAAATCGCGCGAGCTCCTACGAGCAGTACTTC.

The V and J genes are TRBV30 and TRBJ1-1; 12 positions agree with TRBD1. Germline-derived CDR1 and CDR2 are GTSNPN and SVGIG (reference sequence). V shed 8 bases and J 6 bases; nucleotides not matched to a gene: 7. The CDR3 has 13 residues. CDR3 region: CAATGTGGPEAFF. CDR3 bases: TGTGCCGCTACCGGGACAGGGGGCCCTGAAGCTTTCTTT.

The CDR3 protein is CAISTGGTEAFF. The CDR3 DNA is TGTGCCATCAGTACCGGGGGCACTGAAGCTTTCTTT. The chain uses TRBV10-3 and TRBJ1-1; maybe TRBD1 (5 bases). In germline, CDR1 is ENHRY, CDR2 SYGVKD. Between the trimmed V and J ends, which lost 5 bases and 4 bases, there was a span of 8 bases. This CDR3 contains 12 residues.

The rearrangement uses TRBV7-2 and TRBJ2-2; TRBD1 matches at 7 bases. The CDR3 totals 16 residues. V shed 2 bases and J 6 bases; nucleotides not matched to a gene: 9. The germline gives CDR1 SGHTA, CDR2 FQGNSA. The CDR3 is CASSLRRDSVAGELFF. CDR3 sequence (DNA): TGTGCCAGCAGCTTACGTCGGGACAGCGTGGCCGGGGAGCTGTTTTTT.

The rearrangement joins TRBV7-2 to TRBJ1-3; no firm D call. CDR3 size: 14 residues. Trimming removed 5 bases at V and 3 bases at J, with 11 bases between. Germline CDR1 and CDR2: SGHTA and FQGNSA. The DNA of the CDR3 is TGTGCCAGCAGCCTACCCCCAAATGGAAACACCATATATTTT. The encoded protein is CASSLPPNGNTIYF.

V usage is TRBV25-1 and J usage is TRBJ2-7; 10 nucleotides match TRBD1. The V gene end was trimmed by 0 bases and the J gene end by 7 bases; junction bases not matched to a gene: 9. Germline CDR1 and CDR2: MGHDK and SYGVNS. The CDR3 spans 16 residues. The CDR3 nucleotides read TGTGCCAGCAGTGAATATGGGAGACAGGGGGCTAGTGAGCAGTACTTC. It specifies CASSEYGRQGASEQYF.

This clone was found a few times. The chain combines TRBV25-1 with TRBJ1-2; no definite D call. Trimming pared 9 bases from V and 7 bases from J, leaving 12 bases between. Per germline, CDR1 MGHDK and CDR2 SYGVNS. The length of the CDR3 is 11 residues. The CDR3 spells CASSPGSGYTF. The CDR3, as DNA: TGTGCCAGTTCCCCGGGGTCTGGCTACACCTTC.

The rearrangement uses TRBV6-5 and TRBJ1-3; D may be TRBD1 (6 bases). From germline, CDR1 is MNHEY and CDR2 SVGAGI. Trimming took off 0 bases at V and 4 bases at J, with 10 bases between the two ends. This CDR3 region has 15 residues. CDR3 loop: CASSYSGGSGNTIYF. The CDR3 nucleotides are TGTGCCAGCAGTTACTCAGGGGGATCCGGAAACACCATATATTTT.

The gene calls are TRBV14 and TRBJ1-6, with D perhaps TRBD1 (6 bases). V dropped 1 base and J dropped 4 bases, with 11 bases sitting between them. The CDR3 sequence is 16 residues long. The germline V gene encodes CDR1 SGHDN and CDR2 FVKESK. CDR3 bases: TGTGCCAGCAGCCAAGGGCGGACAGAGTATAATTCACCCCTCCACTTT. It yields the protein CASSQGRTEYNSPLHF.

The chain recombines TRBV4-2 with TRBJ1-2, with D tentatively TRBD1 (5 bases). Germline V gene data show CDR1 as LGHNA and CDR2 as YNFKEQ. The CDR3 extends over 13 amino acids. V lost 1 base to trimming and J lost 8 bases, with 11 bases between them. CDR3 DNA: TGTGCCAGCAGCCAAGCGGGGGTAGGGGGCTACACCTTC. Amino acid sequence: CASSQAGVGGYTF.

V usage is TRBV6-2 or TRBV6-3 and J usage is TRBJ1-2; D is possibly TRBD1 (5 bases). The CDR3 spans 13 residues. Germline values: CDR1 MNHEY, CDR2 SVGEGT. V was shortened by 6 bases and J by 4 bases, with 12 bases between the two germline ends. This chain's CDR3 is CASSQGGPYGYTF. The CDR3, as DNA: TGTGCCAGCAGCCAGGGAGGCCCCTATGGCTACACCTTC.

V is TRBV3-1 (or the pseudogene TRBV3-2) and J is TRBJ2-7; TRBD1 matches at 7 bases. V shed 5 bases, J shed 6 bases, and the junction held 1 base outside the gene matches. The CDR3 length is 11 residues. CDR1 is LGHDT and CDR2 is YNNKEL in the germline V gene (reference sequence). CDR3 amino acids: CASSDRAEQYF. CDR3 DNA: TGTGCCAGCAGCGACAGGGCCGAGCAGTACTTC.

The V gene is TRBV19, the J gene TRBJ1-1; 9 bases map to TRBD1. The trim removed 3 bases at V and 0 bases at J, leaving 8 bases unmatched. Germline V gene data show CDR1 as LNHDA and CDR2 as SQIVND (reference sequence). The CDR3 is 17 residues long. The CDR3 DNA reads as TGTGCCAGTAGTATGGATGGGACAGGGCTTATGAACACTGAAGCTTTCTTT. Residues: CASSMDGTGLMNTEAFF.

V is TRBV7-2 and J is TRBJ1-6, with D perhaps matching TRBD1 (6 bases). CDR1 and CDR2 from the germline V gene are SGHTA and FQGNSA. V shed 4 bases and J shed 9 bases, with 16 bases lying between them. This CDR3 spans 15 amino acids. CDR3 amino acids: CASSYRDIQFSPLHF. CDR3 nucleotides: TGTGCCAGCAGCTACAGGGACATCCAGTTTTCACCCCTCCACTTT.